This T cell receptor (beta chain) came from a study of beta chain features in type 1 diabetes. Study in general: Investigators examined around 110 million sorted cells across all samples.

General study results and limits: Whether HLA type affects TCRB rearrangement stayed undetermined in the present work.

Cells sorted by CD45RO/CCR7/CD25/CD127/CD95/CD27 comprised CD4+ naive, central memory, regulatory and stem cell-like memory cells. Every sorted population was more than 95% pure. There are 15 residues in the CDR3. Per germline, CDR1 SGHDT and CDR2 YYEEEE. The germline V and J ends were trimmed by 3 bases and 3 bases, with 14 bases remaining between them. Expressed TCRB transcripts were sequenced because the entire RNA isolate underwent reverse transcription. Assay: immunoSEQ multiplex PCR; the TCRdb copy retains only in-frame clones and omits some. This sample yields around 500,000 clones, of which over 9.5% are seen a single time; 0.045% to 0.06% belongs to the top ten. The sample holds a few counts of this clone. Antigen specificity is unknown.

The V gene is TRBV5-6, the J gene TRBJ2-3; D remains unclear. This TCR derives from a woman younger than 35 in good health. The specimen was naive CD4+ T cells from blood. CDR3 bases: TGTGCCAGCAGCTATGGGCCCACAGCGACAGATACGCAGTATTTT. It translates to CASSYGPTATDTQYF.